This T cell receptor beta chain originates from a study of blood T cell repertoires in COVID-19 (dated by TCRdb to 2020 to 2022). Context from the whole study: Collaborator samples came from the United States, Italy and Spain and covered acute and convalescent phases of COVID-19. The material from the prospective study consisted of cDNA or gDNA derived from T cells, B-cell-depleted T cells, or PBMCs. Deeply sampled blood TCRbeta repertoires from subjects exposed to, actively infected with, or recovered from COVID-19 were included in the dataset. The repertoires were made available in a free public database intended to serve as a resource for research on the immune response to SARS-CoV-2. Samples were obtained from the ongoing ImmuneRACE study (first 160 participants) and from about 1,300 subjects provided by 6 global collaborators. Nearly every sample came with metadata listing a de-identified subject ID, COVID-19 status, age in years and sex. HLA class I and class II types, where available, came from metadata supplied by the sample provider rather than from assay-based typing.

The immunoSEQ Assay, a bias-controlled multiplex PCR, was used to amplify TCRbeta CDR3 regions from genomic DNA. The paper's data handling went like this. The number of nucleated cells in each sample was estimated by amplification of reference gene primers within the assay. To quantify the absolute abundance of each unique TCRbeta CDR3 rearrangement, sequence reads were collapsed and filtered. For each sample, productive Simpson clonality was calculated by taking the square root of Simpson's diversity index across productive rearrangements. TCRdb carries this immuneACCESS record with in-frame sequences only. Its versions omit some clonotypes, under half of them owing to an unresolved V gene in the studies checked, with the rest unexplained. That table is the source of V, J and clone size, and D and trimming were worked out from the DNA. The sample has some 200,000 clones on record, roughly 82% of them singletons. 12% of the sample rests with the top ten.

As regards this clone: Its binding antigen is unknown. No clone much larger than this one lies a single base away; base qualities are absent.

Study-level results and caveats: Clinical and demographic metadata were provided uncurated, with the amount varying by source and participant.

Relative to germline, V is 6 bases shorter and J is 0 bases shorter, with 18 bases between their ends. Its CDR3 holds 16 amino acids, cysteine through phenylalanine. The retained sequence is limited to the CDR3, 48 bases, with the frame set at the first base. For CDR1 and CDR2, the germline V gene lists SGHAT and FQNNGV. Participants in the prospective study were aged roughly 18 to 89 years, lived in about two dozen United States geographic areas, and enrolled through a virtual design. To assign participants to cohorts, the prospective study relied on clinical history that participants themselves reported in a screening survey and a study questionnaire. Recovered participants in ImmuneRACE Cohort 3 were defined by two consecutive negative NP/OP PCR tests, clearance by a healthcare professional, or resolution of symptoms. Mobile phlebotomists in the prospective study collected whole blood, serum and a nasopharyngeal or oropharyngeal swab from every participant. Additional blood draws and questionnaires over an approximately 2-month period could optionally be provided by prospective study participants. Before DNA extraction, blood samples from the prospective study were shipped at room temperature or frozen.

This TCR came from a man in his forties who had recovered from COVID-19. Sequencing used PBMCs or T cells enriched from blood (not recorded which). Rearrangement joined TRBV11-2 to TRBJ2-7, with TRBD2 as a weak D call on 6 bases. At the DNA level, the sequence is TGTGCCAGCAGACCGCCGACGGGCGGGACCTCCTACGAGCAGTACTTC. Its amino acids are CASRPPTGGTSYEQYF. This CDR3, with the reference TRBV11-2 and TRBJ2-7 proteins standing in past its ends, gives the full variable domain EAGVAQSPRYKIIEKRQSVAFWCNPISGHATLYWYQQILGQGPKLLIQFQNNGVVDDSQLPKDRFSAERLKGVDSTLKIQPAKLEDSAVYLCASRPPTGGTSYEQYFGPGTRLTVT.